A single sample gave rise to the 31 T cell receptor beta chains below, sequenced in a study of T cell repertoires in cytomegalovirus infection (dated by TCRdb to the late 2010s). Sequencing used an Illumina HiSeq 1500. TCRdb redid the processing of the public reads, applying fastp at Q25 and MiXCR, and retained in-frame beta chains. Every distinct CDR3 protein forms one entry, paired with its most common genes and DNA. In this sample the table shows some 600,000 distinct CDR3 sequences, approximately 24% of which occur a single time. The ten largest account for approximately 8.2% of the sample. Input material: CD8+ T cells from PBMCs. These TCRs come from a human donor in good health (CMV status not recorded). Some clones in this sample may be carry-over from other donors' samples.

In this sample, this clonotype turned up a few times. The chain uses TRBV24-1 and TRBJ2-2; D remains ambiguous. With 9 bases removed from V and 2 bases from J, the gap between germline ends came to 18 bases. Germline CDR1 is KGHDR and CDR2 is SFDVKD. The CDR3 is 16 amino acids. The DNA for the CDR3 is TGTGCCACCGCGAGTACTATACCGACCAACACCGGGGAGCTGTTTTTT. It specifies CATASTIPTNTGELFF.

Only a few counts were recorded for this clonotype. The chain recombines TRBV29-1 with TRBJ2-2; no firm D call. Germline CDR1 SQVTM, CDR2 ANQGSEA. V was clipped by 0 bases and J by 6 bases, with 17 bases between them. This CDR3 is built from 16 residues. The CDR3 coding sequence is TGCAGCGTTGAAGATCGCATCGGACCACTGTCCGGGGAGCTGTTTTTT. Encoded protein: CSVEDRIGPLSGELFF.

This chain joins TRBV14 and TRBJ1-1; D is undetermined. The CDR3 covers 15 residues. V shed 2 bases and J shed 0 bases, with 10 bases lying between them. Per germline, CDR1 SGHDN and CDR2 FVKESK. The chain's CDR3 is CASSQFRALNTEAFF. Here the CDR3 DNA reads TGTGCCAGCAGCCAATTTCGGGCCCTGAACACTGAAGCTTTCTTT.

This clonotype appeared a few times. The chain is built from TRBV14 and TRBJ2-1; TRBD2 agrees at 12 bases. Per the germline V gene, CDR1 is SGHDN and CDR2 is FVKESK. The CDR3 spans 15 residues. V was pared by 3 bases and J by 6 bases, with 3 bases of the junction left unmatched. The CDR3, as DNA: TGTGCCAGCAGCCATCCTAGCGGGGGGGCCAATGAGCAGTTCTTC. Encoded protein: CASSHPSGGANEQFF. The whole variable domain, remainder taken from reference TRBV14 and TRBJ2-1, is EAGVTQFPSHSVIEKGQTVTLRCDPISGHDNLYWYRRVMGKEIKFLLHFVKESKQDESGMPNNRFLAERTGGTYSTLKVQPAELEDSGVYFCASSHPSGGANEQFFGPGTRLTVL.

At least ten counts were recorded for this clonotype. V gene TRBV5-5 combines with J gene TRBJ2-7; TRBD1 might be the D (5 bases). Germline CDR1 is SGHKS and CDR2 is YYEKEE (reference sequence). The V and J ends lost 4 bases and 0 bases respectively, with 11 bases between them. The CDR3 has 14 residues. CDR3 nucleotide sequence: TGTGCCAGCAGCCCGAAGACAGCCTCCTACGAGCAGTACTTC. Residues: CASSPKTASYEQYF.

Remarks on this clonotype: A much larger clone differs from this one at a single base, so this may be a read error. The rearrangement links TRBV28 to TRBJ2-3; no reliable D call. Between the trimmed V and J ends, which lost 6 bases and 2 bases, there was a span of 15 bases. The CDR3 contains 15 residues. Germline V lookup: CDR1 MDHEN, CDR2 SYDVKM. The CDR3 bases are TGTGCCAGCAGATCTACAGAGGCCCCCACAGATACGCAGTATTTT. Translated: CASRSTEAPTDTQYF.

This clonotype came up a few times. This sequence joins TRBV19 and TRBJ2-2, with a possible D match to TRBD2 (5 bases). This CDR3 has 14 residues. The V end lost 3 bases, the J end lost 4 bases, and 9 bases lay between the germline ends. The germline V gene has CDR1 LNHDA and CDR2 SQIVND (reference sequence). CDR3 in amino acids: CASSIRDSTGELFF. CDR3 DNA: TGTGCCAGTAGTATTCGGGATAGCACCGGGGAGCTGTTTTTT.

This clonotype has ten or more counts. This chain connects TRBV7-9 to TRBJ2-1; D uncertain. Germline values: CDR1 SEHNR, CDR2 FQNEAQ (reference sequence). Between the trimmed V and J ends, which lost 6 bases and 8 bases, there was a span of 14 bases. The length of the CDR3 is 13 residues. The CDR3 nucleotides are TGTGCCAGCAGGAGCCCCTGGGGATATGAGCAGTTCTTC. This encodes CASRSPWGYEQFF. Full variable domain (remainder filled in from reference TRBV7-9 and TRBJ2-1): DTGVSQNPRHKITKRGQNVTFRCDPISEHNRLYWYRQTLGQGPEFLTYFQNEAQLEKSRLLSDRFSAERPKGSFSTLEIQRTEQGDSAMYLCASRSPWGYEQFFGPGTRLTVL.

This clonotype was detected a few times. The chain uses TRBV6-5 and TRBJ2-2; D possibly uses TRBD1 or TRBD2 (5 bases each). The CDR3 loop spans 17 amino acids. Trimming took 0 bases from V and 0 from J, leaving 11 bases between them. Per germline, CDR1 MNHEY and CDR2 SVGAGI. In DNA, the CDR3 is TGTGCCAGCAGTTACTCGGTAGGGACGGCGAACACCGGGGAGCTGTTTTTT. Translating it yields CASSYSVGTANTGELFF.

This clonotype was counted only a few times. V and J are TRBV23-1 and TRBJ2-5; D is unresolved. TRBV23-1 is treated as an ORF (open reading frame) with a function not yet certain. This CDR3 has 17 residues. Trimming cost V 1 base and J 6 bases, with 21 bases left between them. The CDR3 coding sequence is TGCGCCAGCAGTCAATACGATAGAGCTCGGGCTGAAAAGACCCAGTACTTC. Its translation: CASSQYDRARAEKTQYF.

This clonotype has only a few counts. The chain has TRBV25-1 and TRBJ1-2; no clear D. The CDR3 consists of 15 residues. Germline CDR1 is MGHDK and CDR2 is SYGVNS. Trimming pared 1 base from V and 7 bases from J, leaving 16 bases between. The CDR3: CASSEFPGGPGGYTF. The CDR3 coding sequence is TGTGCCAGCAGTGAATTCCCGGGCGGTCCTGGTGGCTACACCTTC.

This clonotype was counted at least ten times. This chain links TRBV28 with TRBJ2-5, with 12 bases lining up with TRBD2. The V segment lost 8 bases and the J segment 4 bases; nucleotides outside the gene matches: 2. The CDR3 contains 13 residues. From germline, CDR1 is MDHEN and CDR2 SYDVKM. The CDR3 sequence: CASLAGGPETQYF. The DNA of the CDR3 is TGTGCCAGCCTAGCGGGGGGGCCAGAGACCCAGTACTTC.

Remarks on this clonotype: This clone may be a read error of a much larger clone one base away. The CDR3 reads CASSHPREGIYEQYF. In nucleotides, the CDR3 is TGTGCCAGCAGCCACCCCCGGGAGGGGATCTACGAGCAGTACTTC. This rearrangement joins TRBV7-4 to TRBJ2-7; 8 bases agree with TRBD2. The CDR3 contains 15 residues. The V gene end was trimmed by 5 bases and the J gene end by 3 bases; junction bases not matched to a gene: 9. Germline assignment: CDR1 SGHVT and CDR2 SQSDAQ. Full variable domain (outside the CDR3, taken from reference TRBV7-4 and TRBJ2-7): GAGVSQSPRYKVAKRGRDVALRCDSISGHVTLYWYRQTLGQGSEVLTYSQSDAQRDKSGRPSGRFSAERPERSVSTLKIQRTEQGDSAVYLCASSHPREGIYEQYFGPGTRLTVT.

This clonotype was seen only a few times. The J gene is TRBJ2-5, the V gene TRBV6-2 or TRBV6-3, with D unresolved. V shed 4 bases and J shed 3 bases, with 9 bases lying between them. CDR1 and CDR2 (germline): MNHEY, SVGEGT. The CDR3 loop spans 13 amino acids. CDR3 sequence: CASSLGSKETQYF. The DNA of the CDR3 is TGTGCCAGCAGTTTGGGCTCTAAAGAGACCCAGTACTTC.

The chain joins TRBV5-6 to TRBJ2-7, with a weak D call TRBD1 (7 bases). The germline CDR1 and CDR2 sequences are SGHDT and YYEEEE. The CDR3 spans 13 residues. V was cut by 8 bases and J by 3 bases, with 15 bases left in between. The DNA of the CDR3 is TGTGCCAGTCGTGACAGGGACTTCTACGAGCAGTACGTC. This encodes CASRDRDFYEQYV.

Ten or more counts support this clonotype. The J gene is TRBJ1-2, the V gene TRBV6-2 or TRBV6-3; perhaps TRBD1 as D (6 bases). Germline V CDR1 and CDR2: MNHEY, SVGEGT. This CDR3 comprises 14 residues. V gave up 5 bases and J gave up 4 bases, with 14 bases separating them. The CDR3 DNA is TGTGCCAGCAGTCGCCTGTCAGGGGCCTATGGCTACACCTTC. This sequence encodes CASSRLSGAYGYTF.

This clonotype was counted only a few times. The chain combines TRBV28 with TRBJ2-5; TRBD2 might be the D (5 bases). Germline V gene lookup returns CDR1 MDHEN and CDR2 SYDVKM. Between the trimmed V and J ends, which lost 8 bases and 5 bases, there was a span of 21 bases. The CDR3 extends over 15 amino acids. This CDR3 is CASDGPGVGWETQYF. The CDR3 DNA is TGTGCCAGCGATGGTCCCGGGGTAGGGTGGGAGACCCAGTACTTC.

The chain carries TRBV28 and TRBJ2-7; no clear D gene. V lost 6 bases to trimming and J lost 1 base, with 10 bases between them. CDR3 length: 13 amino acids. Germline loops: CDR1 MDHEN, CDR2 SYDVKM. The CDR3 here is CASRSDGSYEQYV. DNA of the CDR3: TGTGCCAGCAGGTCTGACGGTTCCTACGAGCAGTACGTC.

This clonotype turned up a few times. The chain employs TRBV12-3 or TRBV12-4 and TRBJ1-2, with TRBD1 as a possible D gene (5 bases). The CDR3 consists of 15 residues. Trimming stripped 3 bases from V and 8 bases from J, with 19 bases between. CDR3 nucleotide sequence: TGTGCCAGCAGTTTTACCTTGGGGCTTGAGGACGGCTACACCTTC. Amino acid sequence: CASSFTLGLEDGYTF.

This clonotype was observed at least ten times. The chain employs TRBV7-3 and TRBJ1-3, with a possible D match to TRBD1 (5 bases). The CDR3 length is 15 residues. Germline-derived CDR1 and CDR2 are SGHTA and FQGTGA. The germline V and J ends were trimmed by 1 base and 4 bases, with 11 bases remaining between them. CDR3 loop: CASSLSPGSGNTIYF. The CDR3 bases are TGTGCCAGCAGCTTAAGTCCAGGGTCAGGAAACACCATATATTTT. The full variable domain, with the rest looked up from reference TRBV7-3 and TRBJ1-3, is GAGVSQTPSNKVTEKGKYVELRCDPISGHTALYWYRQSLGQGPEFLIYFQGTGAADDSGLPNDRFFAVRPEGSVSTLKIQRTERGDSAVYLCASSLSPGSGNTIYFGEGSWLTVV.

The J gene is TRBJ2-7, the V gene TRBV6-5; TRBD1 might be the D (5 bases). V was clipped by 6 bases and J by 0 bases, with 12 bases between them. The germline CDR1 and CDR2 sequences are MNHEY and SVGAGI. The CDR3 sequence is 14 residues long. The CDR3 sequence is CASSPRQYSYEQYV. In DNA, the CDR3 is TGTGCCAGCAGCCCAAGACAGTACTCCTACGAGCAGTACGTC.

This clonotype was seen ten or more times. The CDR3 DNA reads TGTGCCAGCAGCTTGATTAGCGGGGGGGCCTCCTACAATGAGCAGTTCTTC. Encoded protein: CASSLISGGASYNEQFF. The V call is TRBV7-6, the J call TRBJ2-1, with 11 bases identical to TRBD2. V gave up 3 bases and J gave up 0 bases; unmatched junction bases: 4. The CDR3 contains 17 residues. Germline V CDR1 and CDR2: SGHVS, FNYEAQ.

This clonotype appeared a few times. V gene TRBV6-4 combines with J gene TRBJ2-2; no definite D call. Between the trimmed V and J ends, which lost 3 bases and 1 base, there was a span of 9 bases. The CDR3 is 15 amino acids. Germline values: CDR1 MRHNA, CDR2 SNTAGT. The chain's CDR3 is CASSELPGNTGELFF. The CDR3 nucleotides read TGTGCCAGCAGTGAACTTCCAGGGAACACCGGGGAGCTGTTTTTT.

The CDR3 loop reads CASSPRAGLSNTGELFF. CDR3 bases: TGTGCCAGCAGTCCCCGCGCAGGCCTTTCGAACACCGGGGAGCTGTTTTTT. This rearrangement joins TRBV28 to TRBJ2-2; D not resolved. This CDR3 is built from 17 residues. The germline V gene encodes CDR1 MDHEN and CDR2 SYDVKM. The germline V and J ends were trimmed by 5 bases and 0 bases, with 16 bases remaining between them.

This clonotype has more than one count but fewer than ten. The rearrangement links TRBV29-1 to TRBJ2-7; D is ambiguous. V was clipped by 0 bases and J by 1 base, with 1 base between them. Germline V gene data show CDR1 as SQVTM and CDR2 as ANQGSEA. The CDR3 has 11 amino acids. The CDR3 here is CSVEESYEQYF. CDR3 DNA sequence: TGCAGCGTTGAAGAGTCCTACGAGCAGTACTTC.

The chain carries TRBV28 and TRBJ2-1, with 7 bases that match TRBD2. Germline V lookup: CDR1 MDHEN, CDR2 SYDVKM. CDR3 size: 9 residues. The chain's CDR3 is CAGGTKQFF. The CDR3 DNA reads TGTGCGGGAGGGACGAAGCAGTTCTTC.

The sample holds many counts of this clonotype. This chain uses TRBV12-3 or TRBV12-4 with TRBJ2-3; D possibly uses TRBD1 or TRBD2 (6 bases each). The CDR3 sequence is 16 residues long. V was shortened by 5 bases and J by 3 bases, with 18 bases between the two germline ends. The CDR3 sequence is CASSRLAGGQTDTQYF. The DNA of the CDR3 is TGTGCCAGCAGTCGCCTAGCTGGGGGGCAAACAGATACGCAGTATTTT.

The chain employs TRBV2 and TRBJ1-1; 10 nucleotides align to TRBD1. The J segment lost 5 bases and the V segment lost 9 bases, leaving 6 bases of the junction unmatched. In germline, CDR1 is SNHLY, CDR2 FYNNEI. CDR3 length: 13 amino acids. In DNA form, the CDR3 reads TGTGCCAGGACAGGGGGCGCAAGGACTGAAGCTTTCTTT. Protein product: CARTGGARTEAFF.

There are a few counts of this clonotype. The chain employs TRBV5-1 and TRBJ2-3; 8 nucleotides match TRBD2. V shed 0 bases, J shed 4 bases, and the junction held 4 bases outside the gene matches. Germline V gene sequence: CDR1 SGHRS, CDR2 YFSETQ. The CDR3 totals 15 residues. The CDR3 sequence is CASSLEGSGADTQYF. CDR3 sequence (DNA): TGCGCCAGCAGCTTGGAAGGTAGCGGGGCAGATACGCAGTATTTT.

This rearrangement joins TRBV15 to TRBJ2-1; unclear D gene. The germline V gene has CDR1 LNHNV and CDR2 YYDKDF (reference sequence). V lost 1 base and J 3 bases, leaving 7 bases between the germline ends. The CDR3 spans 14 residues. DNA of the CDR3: TGTGCCACCAGCAGAGGTGCAGACTACAATGAGCAGTTCTTC. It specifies CATSRGADYNEQFF. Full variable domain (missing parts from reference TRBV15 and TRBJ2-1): DAMVIQNPRYQVTQFGKPVTLSCSQTLNHNVMYWYQQKSSQAPKLLFHYYDKDFNNEADTPDNFQSRRPNTSFCFLDIRSPGLGDTAMYLCATSRGADYNEQFFGPGTRLTVL.

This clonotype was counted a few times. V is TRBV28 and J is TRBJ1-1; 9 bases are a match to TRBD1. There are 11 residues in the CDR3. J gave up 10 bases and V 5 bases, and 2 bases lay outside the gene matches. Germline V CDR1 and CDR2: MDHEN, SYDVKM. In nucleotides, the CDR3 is TGTGCCAGCAGTCCGGACAGGGGAGCTTTCTTT. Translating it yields CASSPDRGAFF. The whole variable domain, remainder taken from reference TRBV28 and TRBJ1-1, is DVKVTQSSRYLVKRTGEKVFLECVQDMDHENMFWYRQDPGLGLRLIYFSYDVKMKEKGDIPEGYSVSREKKERFSLILESASTNQTSMYLCASSPDRGAFFGQGTRLTVV.